What follows describes a single T cell receptor (beta chain). The data are from a study of blood T cell repertoires in COVID-19. Turning to the study itself: Specimens from acute and convalescent COVID-19 originated in the United States, Italy and Spain. T cells, B-cell-depleted T cells, or PBMCs provided the cDNA or gDNA that served as material.

Germline CDR1 is SGHVS and CDR2 is FNYEAQ. Germline trimming cut 3 bases from V and 6 bases from J; bases unmatched to any gene: 13. The CDR3 consists of 18 residues. As handled by the study authors: Reference gene primer amplification gave estimated nucleated cell counts. Repertoires were generated with immunoSEQ multiplex PCR, while TCRdb's copy carries only in-frame clones and drops some. Clone size and the V and J calls come from that table; the DNA yielded D and trimming. The sample holds around 260,000 clones, roughly nine tenths seen once. This sequence joins TRBV7-6 and TRBJ2-2; 10 nucleotides line up with TRBD2. The sequence derives from a woman in her 40s who had recovered from COVID-19. Sequencing input: peripheral blood. CDR3 amino acids: CASSFRPLAGDIAGELFF. The CDR3, as DNA: TGTGCCAGCAGCTTCCGGCCCCTAGCGGGAGATATCGCCGGGGAGCTGTTTTTT.